These T cell receptor beta chains were read from a single sample in a study of T cells in tumors after PD-1 blockade. Repertoires were generated with immunoSEQ multiplex PCR, while TCRdb's copy carries only in-frame clones and drops some. This sample has more than 40,000 clones; roughly 80% occur once, and the top ten carry less than 5%. Sequencing was performed on PBMCs, taken before anti-PD-1 treatment. The receptors come from a human donor with basal cell carcinoma. CDR3s include the opening cysteine and the closing phenylalanine or tryptophan. Fields, in order: D gene, clone size, J gene, V gene, CDR3 DNA, CDR3 protein. D genes are given only for firm matches. Expanded clones are given a class, and other clones once, few, many or no size at all.

. . TRBJ2-7 TRBV2 TGTGCCAGCAGTGAAACACTGACAGTCTCCTACGAGCAGTACTTC CASSETLTVSYEQYF
TRBD2 . TRBJ2-1 TRBV9 TGTGCCAGCAGCGGGGGGGGGATGATCTACAATGAGCAGTTCTTC CASSGGGMIYNEQFF
. . TRBJ1-4 TRBV10-3 TGTGCCATCAGTGAGTCGAGGGGGATCGGTGAAAAACTGTTTTTT CAISESRGIGEKLFF
. . TRBJ1-4 TRBV7-9 TGTGCCAGCAGATACCGACTGGGTCCCTGTTTTTTT CASRYRLGPCFF
. . TRBJ2-5 TRBV5-1 TGCGCCAGCAGTTCGGAGGGCAGGAAGGAAGAGACCCAGTACTTC CASSSEGRKEETQYF
TRBD1 . TRBJ2-6 TRBV24-1 TGTGCCACCAGTGATACCGGGACAGGGAATTCTGGCGTCCTGACTTTC CATSDTGTGNSGVLTF
. . TRBJ2-7 TRBV30 TGTGCCTGGAGTTTTACTCCAGGCGAGCAGTACTTC CAWSFTPGEQYF
. . TRBJ1-5 TRBV19 TGTGCCAGTAACGGAAGGGGGGGAAGGGAACCCCAGCATTTT CASNGRGGREPQHF
. once TRBJ2-1 TRBV7-6 TGTGCCAGCAGCTGGGGACTCGACAATGAGCAGTTCTTC CASSWGLDNEQFF
. . TRBJ2-1 TRBV10-2 TGCGCCAGCAGTGGGAAGGGGTGGAGCTCCTACAATGAGCAGTTCTTC CASSGKGWSSYNEQFF
TRBD2 . TRBJ2-5 TRBV5-4 TGTGCCAGCAGCTCCCCTAGCGGGGGCTGGGAGACCCAGTACTTC CASSSPSGGWETQYF
. once TRBJ1-5 TRBV30 TGTGCCTGGAGCAAGAAGGGAGGAAATCAGCCCCAGCATTTT CAWSKKGGNQPQHF
. . TRBJ1-2 TRBV6-5 TGTGCCAGCAGTCCCTGGACGGTTAACTATGGCTACACCTTC CASSPWTVNYGYTF
. . TRBJ2-1 TRBV11-2 TGTGCCAGCAGCTTAGAATGGCGTCAGGGGGGCTCCTACAATGAGCAGTTCTTC CASSLEWRQGGSYNEQFF
. . TRBJ2-3 TRBV10-2 TGCGCCAGCAGCACAACGCGGGGCGCAGATACGCAGTATTTT CASSTTRGADTQYF
. medium-sized TRBJ1-2 TRBV6-6 TGTGCCAGCAGTGTCCGGGACAACTATGGCTACACCTTC CASSVRDNYGYTF
TRBD1 . TRBJ2-7 TRBV27 TGTGCCACCGAGACCGGGACAGGGACTTTCTACGAGCAGTACTTC CATETGTGTFYEQYF
TRBD2 . TRBJ2-7 TRBV12-3/TRBV12-4 TGTGCCAGCGGGATTAGCGGGTACGAGCAGTACTTC CASGISGYEQYF
. . TRBJ2-3 TRBV7-6 TGTGCCAGCAGCTTACCCCCAGGGGGGAGGGCAGATACGCAGTATTTT CASSLPPGGRADTQYF
TRBD2 once TRBJ2-1 TRBV6-5 TGTGCCAGCAGTTCTCTTGGACTAGTCTCCTACAATGAGCAGTTCTTC CASSSLGLVSYNEQFF
. . TRBJ2-2 TRBV2 TGTGCCAGCAGTGAAGCGCTTCTGGATACCGGGGAGCTGTTTTTT CASSEALLDTGELFF
. . TRBJ2-5 TRBV7-6 TGTGCCAGCAGCTTATTGACCGTGTACCAAGAGACCCAGTACTTC CASSLLTVYQETQYF
. . TRBJ1-1 TRBV18 TGTGCCAGCTCACCGAGCGGGGGGACTCAGAACACTGAAGCTTTCTTT CASSPSGGTQNTEAFF
. . TRBJ2-5 TRBV18 TGTGCCAGCTCACCACTAAAAATGGGAGAGACCCAGTACTTC CASSPLKMGETQYF
TRBD2 . TRBJ2-1 TRBV10-3 TGTGCCATCAGTGATGGACTAGCGGGGGTGAACAATGAGCAGTTCTTC CAISDGLAGVNNEQFF
. . TRBJ1-1 TRBV7-2 TGTGCCAGCAGCCCGCTTGGCGGCACTGAAGCTTTCTTT CASSPLGGTEAFF
. . TRBJ1-2 TRBV6-4 TGTGCCAGCAGTATGAGGGCGGGCTATGGCTACACCTTC CASSMRAGYGYTF
TRBD1 once TRBJ2-5 TRBV18 TGTGCCAGCTCACCTCCGACAGGGGGCAAAGAGACCCAGTACTTC CASSPPTGGKETQYF
TRBD1 . TRBJ1-1 TRBV5-6 TGTGCCAGCAGCCCGGGACAGAAGAACACTGAAGCTTTCTTT CASSPGQKNTEAFF
TRBD1 . TRBJ2-7 TRBV7-9 TGTGCCAGCAGCTTGAACAGGGGTCGCTACGAGCAGTACTTC CASSLNRGRYEQYF
. . TRBJ2-3 TRBV3-1/TRBV3-2 TGTGCCAGCAGCCAAGAGCGACCCGAAAAACATAGCACAGATACGCAGTATTTT CASSQERPEKHSTDTQYF
. few TRBJ1-5 TRBV10-3 TGTGCCATCAGTGATGGAGATCAGCCCCAGCATTTT CAISDGDQPQHF
TRBD1 . TRBJ1-1 TRBV19 TGTGCCAGCACCAGGGACAGGGCGAAGAACACTGAAGCTTTCTTT CASTRDRAKNTEAFF
. . TRBJ2-2 TRBV24-1 TGTGCCACCAGTAGCCCCTCAGTCACCGGGGAGCTGTTTTTT CATSSPSVTGELFF
. . TRBJ2-3 TRBV10-3 TGTGCCATCAGTGAGTCGTCGGCAATCACAGATACGCAGTATTTT CAISESSAITDTQYF
. . TRBJ1-1 TRBV13 TGTGCCAGCAGCTTAGGGCAACCCACTGAAGCTTTCTTT CASSLGQPTEAFF
. . TRBJ1-1 TRBV19 TGTGCCAGTAGTATGTCAGGGTGGACTGAAGCTTTCTTT CASSMSGWTEAFF
. . TRBJ2-3 TRBV28 TGTGCCAGCAGTTTATTCCTCCAATCGGACGTAAGGACGGATACGCAGTATTTT CASSLFLQSDVRTDTQYF
TRBD1 once TRBJ1-6 TRBV19 TGTGCCAGTAGCCAAGGGGGCGTGGCACCCCTCCACTTT CASSQGGVAPLHF
. . TRBJ2-3 TRBV5-8 TGTGCCAGCAGCTTTCAGGGTGTGACAGATACGCAGTATTTT CASSFQGVTDTQYF
. . TRBJ2-5 TRBV5-1 TGCGCCAGCAGCTCCGGAGTAATGTGGGAGACCCAGTACTTC CASSSGVMWETQYF
. . TRBJ1-1 TRBV7-8 TGTGCCAGCAGCTTACCTACCAGGGTACGGGACACTGAAGCTTTCTTT CASSLPTRVRDTEAFF
. . TRBJ1-5 TRBV27 TGTGCCAGCAGTTTGGGCAGGTCGGGCAATCAGCCCCAGCATTTT CASSLGRSGNQPQHF
TRBD1 . TRBJ1-5 TRBV30 TGTGCCTGGAGTGCCGGGACAGTCACAATCAATAGCAATCAGCCCCAGCATTTT CAWSAGTVTINSNQPQHF
. . TRBJ2-7 TRBV27 TGTGCCAGCAGTTTGGTGGGGGGCTACGAGCAGTACTTC CASSLVGGYEQYF
. . TRBJ2-4 TRBV12-3/TRBV12-4 TGTGCCAGCAGTCCTGGGCGGGACTCCTACTACTTC CASSPGRDSYYF
TRBD2 . TRBJ2-5 TRBV5-1 TGCGCCAGCAGCTTGGATCCTAGCGGGGGCGGGGAGACCCAGTACTTC CASSLDPSGGGETQYF
TRBD2 once TRBJ2-1 TRBV15 TGTGCCACCAGCAGAGTGGGGGGGTTGGATGAGCAGTTCTTC CATSRVGGLDEQFF
. . TRBJ1-1 TRBV6-4 TGTGCCAGCAGTGCCGGAGGGGGGAGTGGCACTGAAGCTTTCTTT CASSAGGGSGTEAFF
. . TRBJ1-1 TRBV6-6 TGTGCCAGCAGACACGACACCAAGGAAACTGAAGCTTTCTTT CASRHDTKETEAFF
. . TRBJ2-7 TRBV6-6 TGTGCCAGCAGCCGGGGGTACGAGCAGTACTTC CASSRGYEQYF
. . TRBJ1-2 TRBV5-4 TGTGCCAGCAGCTCACAGGACGGTAACTATGGCTACACCTTC CASSSQDGNYGYTF
. . TRBJ1-3 TRBV10-3 TGTGCCATCAGTGTACAAAGGCAGCAGAGCTCTGGAAACACCATATATTTT CAISVQRQQSSGNTIYF
. . TRBJ1-6 TRBV10-3 TGTGCCATCAGTGCGCAAGATAATTCACCCCTCCACTTT CAISAQDNSPLHF